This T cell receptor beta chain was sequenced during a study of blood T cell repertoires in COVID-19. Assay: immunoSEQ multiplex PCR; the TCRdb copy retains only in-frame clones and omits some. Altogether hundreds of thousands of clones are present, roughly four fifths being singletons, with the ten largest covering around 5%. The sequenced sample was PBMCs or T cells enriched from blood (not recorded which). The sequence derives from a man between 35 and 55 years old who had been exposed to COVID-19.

The CDR3 DNA follows: TGTGCCAGCAGTTACTCGATGGCAGGTAGCTATGGCTACACCTTC. Amino acid sequence: CASSYSMAGSYGYTF. The V and J genes are TRBV6-5 and TRBJ1-2; D ambiguous. The germline V gene has CDR1 MNHEY and CDR2 SVGAGI. The CDR3 consists of 15 residues. V shed 0 bases and J shed 4 bases, with 12 bases lying between them.